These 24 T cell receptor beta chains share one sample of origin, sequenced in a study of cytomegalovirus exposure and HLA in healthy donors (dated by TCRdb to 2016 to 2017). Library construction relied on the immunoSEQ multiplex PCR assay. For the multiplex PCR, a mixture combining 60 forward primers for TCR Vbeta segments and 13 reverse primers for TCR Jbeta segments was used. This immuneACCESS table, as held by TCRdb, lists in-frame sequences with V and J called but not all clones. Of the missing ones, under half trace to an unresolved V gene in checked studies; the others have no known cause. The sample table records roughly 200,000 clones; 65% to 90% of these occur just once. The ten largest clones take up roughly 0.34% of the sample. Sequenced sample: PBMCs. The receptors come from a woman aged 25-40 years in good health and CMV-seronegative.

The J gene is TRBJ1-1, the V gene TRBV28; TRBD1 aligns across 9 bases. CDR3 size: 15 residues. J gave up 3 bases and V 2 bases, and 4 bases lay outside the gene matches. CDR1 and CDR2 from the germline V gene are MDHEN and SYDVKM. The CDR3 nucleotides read TGTGCCAGCAGTTTAAGCCGGACAGGGGACACTGAAGCTTTCTTT. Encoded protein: CASSLSRTGDTEAFF.

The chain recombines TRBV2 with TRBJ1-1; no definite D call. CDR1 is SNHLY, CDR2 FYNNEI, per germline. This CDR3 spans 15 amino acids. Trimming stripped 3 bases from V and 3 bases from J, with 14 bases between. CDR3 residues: CASSDPGVSHTEAFF. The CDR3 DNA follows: TGTGCCAGCAGTGACCCTGGTGTGAGCCACACTGAAGCTTTCTTT.

CDR3 sequence: CASSFTESSYNEQFF. In nucleotides, the CDR3 is TGTGCCAGCAGTTTCACAGAGAGCTCCTACAATGAGCAGTTCTTC. This sequence joins TRBV6-6 and TRBJ2-1; D is unclear. The CDR3 is 15 amino acids. Germline CDR1 and CDR2: MNHNY and SVGAGI (reference sequence). V dropped 4 bases and J dropped 0 bases, with 10 bases sitting between them.

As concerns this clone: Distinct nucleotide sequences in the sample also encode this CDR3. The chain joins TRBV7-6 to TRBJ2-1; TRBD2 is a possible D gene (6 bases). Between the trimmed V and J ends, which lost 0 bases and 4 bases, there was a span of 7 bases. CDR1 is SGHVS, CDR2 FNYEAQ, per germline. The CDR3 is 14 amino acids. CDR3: CASSLAGGYNEQFF. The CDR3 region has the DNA TGTGCCAGCAGCTTAGCGGGAGGATACAATGAGCAGTTCTTC.

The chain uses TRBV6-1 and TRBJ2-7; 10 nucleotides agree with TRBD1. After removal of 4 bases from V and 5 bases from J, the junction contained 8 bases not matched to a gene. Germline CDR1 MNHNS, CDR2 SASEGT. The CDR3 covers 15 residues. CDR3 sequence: CASSVGTGVVDEQYF. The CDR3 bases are TGTGCCAGCAGTGTGGGGACAGGGGTAGTAGACGAGCAGTACTTC.

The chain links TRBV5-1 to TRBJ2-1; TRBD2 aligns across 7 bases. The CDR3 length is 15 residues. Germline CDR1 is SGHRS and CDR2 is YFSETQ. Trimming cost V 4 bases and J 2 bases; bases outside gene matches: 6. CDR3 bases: TGCGCCAGCAGCCCACTAGCGAGCACCTACAATGAGCAGTTCTTC. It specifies CASSPLASTYNEQFF.

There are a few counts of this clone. CDR3 DNA: TGCGCCAGCAGCCGGGACAGGGCGACAACTAATGAAAAACTGTTTTTT. Its translation is CASSRDRATTNEKLFF. V is TRBV5-1 and J is TRBJ1-4; 9 bases are a match to TRBD1. Unmatched junction bases numbered 4, after V lost 4 bases and J lost 0 bases. CDR3 size: 16 residues. Germline-derived CDR1 and CDR2 are SGHRS and YFSETQ. The entire variable domain, with the rest obtained from reference TRBV5-1 and TRBJ1-4, is as follows: KAGVTQTPRYLIKTRGQQVTLSCSPISGHRSVSWYQQTPGQGLQFLFEYFSETQRNKGNFPGRFSGRQFSNSRSEMNVSTLELGDSALYLCASSRDRATTNEKLFFGSGTQLSVL.

The CDR3, as DNA: TGTGCCAGCAGCTTACCCGGCCGGGGGCAGTATTTT. Protein product: CASSLPGRGQYF. This chain connects TRBV7-8 to TRBJ2-3; D is perhaps TRBD2 (5 bases). Trimming stripped 2 bases from V and 11 bases from J, with 11 bases between. The CDR3 loop spans 12 amino acids. Germline V gives CDR1 SGHVS, CDR2 FQNEAQ.

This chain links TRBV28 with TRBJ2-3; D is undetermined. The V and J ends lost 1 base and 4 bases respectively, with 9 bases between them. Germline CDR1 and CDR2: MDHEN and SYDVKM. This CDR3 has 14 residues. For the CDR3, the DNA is TGTGCCAGCAGTTTATCCCAAGGAGCAGATACGCAGTATTTT. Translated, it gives CASSLSQGADTQYF.

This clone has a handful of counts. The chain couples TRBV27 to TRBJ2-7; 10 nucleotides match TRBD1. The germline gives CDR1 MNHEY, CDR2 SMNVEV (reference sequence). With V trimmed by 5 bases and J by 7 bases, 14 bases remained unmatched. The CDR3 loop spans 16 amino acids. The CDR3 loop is CASSGEWDRGGLEQYF. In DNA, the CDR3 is TGTGCCAGCAGTGGGGAATGGGACAGGGGAGGCCTGGAGCAGTACTTC.

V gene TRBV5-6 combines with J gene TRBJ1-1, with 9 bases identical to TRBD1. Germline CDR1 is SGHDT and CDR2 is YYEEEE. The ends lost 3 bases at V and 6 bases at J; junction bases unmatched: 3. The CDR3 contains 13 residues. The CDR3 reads CASSWDRDSEAFF. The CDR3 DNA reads TGTGCCAGCAGCTGGGACAGGGACTCTGAAGCTTTCTTT. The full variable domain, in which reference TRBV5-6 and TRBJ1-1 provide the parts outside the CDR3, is DAGVTQSPTHLIKTRGQQVTLRCSPKSGHDTVSWYQQALGQGPQFIFQYYEEEERQRGNFPDRFSGHQFPNYSSELNVNALLLGDSALYLCASSWDRDSEAFFGQGTRLTVV.

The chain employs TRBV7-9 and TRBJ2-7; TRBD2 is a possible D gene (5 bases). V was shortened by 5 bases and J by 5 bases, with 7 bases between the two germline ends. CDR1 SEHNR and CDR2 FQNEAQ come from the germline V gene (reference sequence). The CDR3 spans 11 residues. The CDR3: CASSRADEQYF. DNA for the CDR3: TGTGCCAGCAGCCGAGCGGACGAGCAGTACTTC.

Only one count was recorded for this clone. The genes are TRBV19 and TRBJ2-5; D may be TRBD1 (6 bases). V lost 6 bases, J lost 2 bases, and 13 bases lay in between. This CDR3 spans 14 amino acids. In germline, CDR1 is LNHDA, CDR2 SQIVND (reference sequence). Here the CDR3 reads CASRPGQSQETQYF. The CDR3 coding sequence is TGTGCCAGTAGACCCGGACAGTCTCAAGAGACCCAGTACTTC.

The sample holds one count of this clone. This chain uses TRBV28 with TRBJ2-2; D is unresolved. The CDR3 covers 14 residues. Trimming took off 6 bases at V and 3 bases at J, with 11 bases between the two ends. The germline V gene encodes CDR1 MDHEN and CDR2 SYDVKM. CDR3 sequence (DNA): TGTGCCAGCAGCGCGGCCCGGGACACCGGGGAGCTGTTTTTT. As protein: CASSAARDTGELFF.

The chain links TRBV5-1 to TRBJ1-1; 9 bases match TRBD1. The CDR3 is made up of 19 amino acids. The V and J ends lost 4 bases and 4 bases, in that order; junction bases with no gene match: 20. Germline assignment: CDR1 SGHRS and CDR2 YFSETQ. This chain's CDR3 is CASSSQQGAGVYAATEAFF. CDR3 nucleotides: TGCGCCAGCAGCAGTCAACAGGGGGCAGGAGTTTATGCGGCCACTGAAGCTTTCTTT.

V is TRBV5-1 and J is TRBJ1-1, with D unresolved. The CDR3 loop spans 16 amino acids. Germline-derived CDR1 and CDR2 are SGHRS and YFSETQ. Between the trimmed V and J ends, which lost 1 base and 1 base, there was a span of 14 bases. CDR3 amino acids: CASSLRSPPGNTEAFF. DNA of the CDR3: TGCGCCAGCAGCTTGAGGTCCCCCCCGGGGAACACTGAAGCTTTCTTT.

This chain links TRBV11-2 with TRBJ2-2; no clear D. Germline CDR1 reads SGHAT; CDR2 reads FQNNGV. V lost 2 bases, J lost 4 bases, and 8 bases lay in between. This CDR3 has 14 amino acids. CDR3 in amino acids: CASSLLVATGELFF. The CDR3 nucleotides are TGTGCCAGCAGCTTATTAGTCGCCACCGGGGAGCTGTTTTTT.

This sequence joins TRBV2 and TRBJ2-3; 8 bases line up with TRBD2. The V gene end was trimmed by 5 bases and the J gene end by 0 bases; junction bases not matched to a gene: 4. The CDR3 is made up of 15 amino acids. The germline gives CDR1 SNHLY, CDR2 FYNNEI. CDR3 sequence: CASSRLASSTDTQYF. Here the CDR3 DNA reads TGTGCCAGCAGTAGACTAGCGAGTAGCACAGATACGCAGTATTTT.

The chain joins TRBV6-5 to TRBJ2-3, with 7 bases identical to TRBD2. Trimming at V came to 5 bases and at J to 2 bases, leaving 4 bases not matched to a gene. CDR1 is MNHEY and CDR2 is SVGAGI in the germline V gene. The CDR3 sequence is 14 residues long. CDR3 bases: TGTGCCAGCAGTACGGGAGGTTACACAGATACGCAGTATTTT. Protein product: CASSTGGYTDTQYF.

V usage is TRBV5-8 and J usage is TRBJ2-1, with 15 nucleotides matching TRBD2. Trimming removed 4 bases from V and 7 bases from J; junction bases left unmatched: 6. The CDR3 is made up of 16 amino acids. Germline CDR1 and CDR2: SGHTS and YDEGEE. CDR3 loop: CASSQHGLAGGNEQFF. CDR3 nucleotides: TGTGCCAGCAGCCAGCACGGACTAGCGGGAGGGAATGAGCAGTTCTTC.

CDR3 protein: CSSTRDTLTDTQYF. CDR3 DNA: TGCAGCTCGACCCGGGACACTTTAACGGATACGCAGTATTTT. The chain employs TRBV29-1 and TRBJ2-3, with D tentatively TRBD1 (6 bases). V lost 8 bases to trimming and J lost 6 bases, with 21 bases between them. Germline assignment: CDR1 SQVTM and CDR2 ANQGSEA. This CDR3 is built from 14 residues.

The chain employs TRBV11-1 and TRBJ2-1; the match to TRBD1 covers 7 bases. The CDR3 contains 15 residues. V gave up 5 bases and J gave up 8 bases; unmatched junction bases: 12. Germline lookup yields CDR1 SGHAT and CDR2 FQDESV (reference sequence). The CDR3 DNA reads TGTGCCAGCAGCCTGAGACAGGGTCGGTGGGATGAGCAGTTCTTC. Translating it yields CASSLRQGRWDEQFF.

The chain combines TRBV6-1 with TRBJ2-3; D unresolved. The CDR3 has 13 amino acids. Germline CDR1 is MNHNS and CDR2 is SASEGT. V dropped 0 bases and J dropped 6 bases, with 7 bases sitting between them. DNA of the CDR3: TGTGCCAGCAGTGAAGCGCGAGCGGATACGCAGTATTTT. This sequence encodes CASSEARADTQYF.

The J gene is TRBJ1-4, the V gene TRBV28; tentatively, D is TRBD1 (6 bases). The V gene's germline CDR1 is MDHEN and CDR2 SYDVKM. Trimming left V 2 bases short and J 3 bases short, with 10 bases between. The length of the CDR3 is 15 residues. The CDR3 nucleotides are TGTGCCAGCAGTTTAGGTCGACAGGCTAATGAAAAACTGTTTTTT. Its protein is CASSLGRQANEKLFF.